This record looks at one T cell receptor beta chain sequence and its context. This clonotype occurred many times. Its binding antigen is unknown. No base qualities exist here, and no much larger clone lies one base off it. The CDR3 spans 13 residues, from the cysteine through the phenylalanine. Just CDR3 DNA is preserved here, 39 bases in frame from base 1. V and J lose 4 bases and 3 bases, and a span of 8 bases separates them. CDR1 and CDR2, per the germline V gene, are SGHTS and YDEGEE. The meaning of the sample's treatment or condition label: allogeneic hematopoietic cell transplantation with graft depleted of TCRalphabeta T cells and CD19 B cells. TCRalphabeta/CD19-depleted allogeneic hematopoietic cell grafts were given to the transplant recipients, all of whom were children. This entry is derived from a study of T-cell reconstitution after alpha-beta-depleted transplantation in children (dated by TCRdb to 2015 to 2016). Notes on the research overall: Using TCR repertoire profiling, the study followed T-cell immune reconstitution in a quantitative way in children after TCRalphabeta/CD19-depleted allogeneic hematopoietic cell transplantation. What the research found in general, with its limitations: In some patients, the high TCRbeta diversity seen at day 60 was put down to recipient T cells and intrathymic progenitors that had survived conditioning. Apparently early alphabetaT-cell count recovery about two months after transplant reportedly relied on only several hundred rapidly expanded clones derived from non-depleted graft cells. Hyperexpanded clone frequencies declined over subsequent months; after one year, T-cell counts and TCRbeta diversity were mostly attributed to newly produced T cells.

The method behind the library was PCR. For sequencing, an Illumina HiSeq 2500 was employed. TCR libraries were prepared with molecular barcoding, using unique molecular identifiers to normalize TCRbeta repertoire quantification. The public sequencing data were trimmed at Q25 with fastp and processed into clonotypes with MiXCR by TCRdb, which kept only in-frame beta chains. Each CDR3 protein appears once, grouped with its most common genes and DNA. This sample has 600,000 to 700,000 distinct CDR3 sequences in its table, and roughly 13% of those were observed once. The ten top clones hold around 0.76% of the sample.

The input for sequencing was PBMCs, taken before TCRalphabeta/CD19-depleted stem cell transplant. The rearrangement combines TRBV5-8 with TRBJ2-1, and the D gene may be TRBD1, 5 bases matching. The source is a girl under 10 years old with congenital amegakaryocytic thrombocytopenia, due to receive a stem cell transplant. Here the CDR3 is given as CASSRRGYNEQFF. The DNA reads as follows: TGTGCCAGCAGCCGAAGGGGCTACAATGAGCAGTTCTTC.